These 8 T cell receptor beta chains came from one sample sequenced in a study of blood T cell repertoires in COVID-19. Assay: immunoSEQ multiplex PCR; the TCRdb copy retains only in-frame clones and omits some. The sample lists about 230,000 clones; 70% to 90% were seen once. The sample consisted of peripheral blood. The receptors originated from a man between 45 and 60 years old with COVID-19, enrolled during active disease.

The V call is TRBV19, the J call TRBJ2-7, with 7 bases lining up with TRBD1. With V trimmed by 1 base and J by 1 base, 7 bases remained unmatched. In germline, CDR1 is LNHDA, CDR2 SQIVND (reference sequence). There are 16 residues in the CDR3. Here the CDR3 DNA reads TGTGCCAGTAGTATAGCTACAGGGGTAATTTCCTACGAGCAGTACTTC. Amino acid sequence: CASSIATGVISYEQYF.

V and J are TRBV27 and TRBJ1-2; perhaps TRBD1 as D (6 bases). The CDR3 has 12 residues. Germline CDR1 reads MNHEY; CDR2 reads SMNVEV (reference sequence). The V end was cut by 2 bases, the J end by 7 bases, with 8 bases between. CDR3 bases: TGTGCCAGCAGTTTAGGGGGGGCTGGCTACACCTTC. Its translation is CASSLGGAGYTF.

The J gene is TRBJ1-5, the V gene TRBV21-1. TRBV21-1 is labeled a pseudogene. This CDR3 spans 15 amino acids. The CDR3 sequence: CASSKRATNNQPQHF. The DNA for the CDR3 is TGTGCCAGCAGCAAGAGGGCTACCAACAATCAGCCCCAGCATTTT.

The J gene is TRBJ1-5, the V gene TRBV7-2, with a possible D match to TRBD1 (5 bases). The CDR3 length is 16 residues. V gave up 5 bases and J gave up 1 base, with 15 bases separating them. CDR1 and CDR2 (germline): SGHTA, FQGNSA. CDR3: CASSLDSAGSNQPQHF. DNA of the CDR3: TGTGCCAGCAGCCTAGACAGTGCTGGGAGCAATCAGCCCCAGCATTTT.

The chain couples TRBV10-3 to TRBJ2-7; perhaps TRBD2 as D (6 bases). V was shortened by 5 bases and J by 7 bases, with 9 bases between the two germline ends. Germline V gives CDR1 ENHRY, CDR2 SYGVKD. This CDR3 contains 11 residues. CDR3 sequence (DNA): TGTGCCATCAGTTCCGCGGGGGAGCAGTACTTC. Translating gives CAISSAGEQYF.

The chain recombines TRBV9 with TRBJ1-3, with D possibly being TRBD1 (6 bases). The CDR3 covers 15 residues. Deletions cut 3 bases from V and 0 bases from J, with 10 bases between. CDR1 SGDLS and CDR2 YYNGEE come from the germline V gene. The CDR3 sequence: CASSAQGSSGNTIYF. The CDR3 DNA sequence: TGTGCCAGCAGCGCACAGGGAAGCTCTGGAAACACCATATATTTT.

The chain joins TRBV9 to TRBJ1-4; no firm D call. The V and J ends lost 4 bases and 0 bases respectively, with 13 bases between them. This CDR3 contains 16 residues. Per germline, CDR1 SGDLS and CDR2 YYNGEE. The CDR3 spells CASSPSGRTTNEKLFF. CDR3 nucleotides: TGTGCCAGCAGCCCCAGCGGGCGGACAACTAATGAAAAACTGTTTTTT.

This clone appeared a few times. The J gene is TRBJ1-1, the V gene TRBV5-1, with D unresolved. CDR1 is SGHRS, CDR2 YFSETQ, per germline. The V and J ends lost 0 bases and 0 bases respectively, with 9 bases between them. The CDR3 totals 15 residues. As DNA, the CDR3 is TGCGCCAGCAGCTTGGCCGGGTCGATGAACACTGAAGCTTTCTTT. Its protein is CASSLAGSMNTEAFF.